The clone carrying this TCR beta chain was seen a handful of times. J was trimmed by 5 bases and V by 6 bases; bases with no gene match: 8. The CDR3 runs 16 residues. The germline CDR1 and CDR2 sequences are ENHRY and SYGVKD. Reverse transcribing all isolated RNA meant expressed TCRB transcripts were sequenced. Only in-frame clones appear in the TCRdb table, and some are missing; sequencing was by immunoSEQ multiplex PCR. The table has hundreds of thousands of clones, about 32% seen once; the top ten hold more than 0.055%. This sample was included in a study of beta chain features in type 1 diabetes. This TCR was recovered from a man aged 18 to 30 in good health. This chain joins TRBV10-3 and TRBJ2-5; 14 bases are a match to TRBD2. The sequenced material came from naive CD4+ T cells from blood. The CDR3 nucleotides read TGTGCCATCAGACCGGGACTAGCGGGAGAATCGGAGACCCAGTACTTC. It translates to CAIRPGLAGESETQYF.